This is a list of T cell receptor beta chains from one sample in a study of tumor-infiltrating lymphocytes in primary liver carcinoma. TCRdb processed the multiplex PCR reads anew with MiXCR; each CDR3 protein has one entry. The sample includes some 120,000 distinct CDR3 sequences, under 65% of them seen just once. The material sequenced was liver tumor tissue from sampling region 3. The receptors here all came from a woman aged 60-70 years with primary liver carcinoma and hepatitis B virus infection. Each CDR3 is given with its conserved first and last residue. The D gene is left open where the match is weak.

v_gene: TRBV6-5; j_gene: TRBJ1-1; d_gene: NA; CDR3aa: CASSSPTGRRVNTGAFF
v_gene: TRBV18; j_gene: TRBJ2-3; d_gene: TRBD2; CDR3aa: CASSPPGGRTTDTQYF
v_gene: TRBV7-9; j_gene: TRBJ2-3; d_gene: TRBD2; CDR3aa: CVSTLGLAGDTQYF
v_gene: TRBV6-4; j_gene: TRBJ2-6; d_gene: NA; CDR3aa: CDSSGTPGSGANVLTF
v_gene: TRBV29-1; j_gene: TRBJ2-7; d_gene: NA; CDR3aa: CSARVERAPTYEQYF
v_gene: TRBV5-8; j_gene: TRBJ1-2; d_gene: NA; CDR3aa: CASNLPGTATGYTF
v_gene: TRBV11-1; j_gene: TRBJ2-6; d_gene: TRBD1; CDR3aa: CASSLAGTGLPGANVLTF
v_gene: TRBV20-1; j_gene: TRBJ2-1; d_gene: NA; CDR3aa: CSAQKQPYNEQFF
v_gene: TRBV6-1; j_gene: TRBJ1-6; d_gene: NA; CDR3aa: CASSEVVDGSPLHF
v_gene: TRBV2; j_gene: TRBJ2-1; d_gene: NA; CDR3aa: CASSVTEPSSYDEQFF
v_gene: TRBV5-6; j_gene: TRBJ1-6; d_gene: NA; CDR3aa: CASSPRQNSYNSPLHF